This T cell receptor beta chain was retrieved from a study of Graves' ophthalmopathy and Graves' hyperthyroidism. Study information: Sampling took place at initial diagnosis, with peripheral blood obtained before any treatment.

The CDR3 is 14 residues long. Trimming took off 6 bases at V and 5 bases at J, with 13 bases between the two ends. Per germline, CDR1 LNHDA and CDR2 SQIVND (reference sequence). RNA served as the template for amplifying TCR beta CDR3 regions. The first-round RT-PCR employed HTBI primers together with the Qiagen OneStep RT-PCR kit. A multiplex PCR was then performed as the second round. TCRdb analysed the multiplex PCR reads with MiXCR anew, one entry per CDR3 protein. The top ten hold around 47% of the sample, which has 200,000 to 300,000 distinct CDR3 sequences, around 50% seen once. Note on this clonotype: Its specificity is unknown.

Study results and limitations: Clonotypes were expanded in thyroid at above 0.001 frequency, and most also appeared in blood.

PBMCs were density-gradient isolated from about 9.6 ml fresh blood. The sequenced material came from peripheral blood. V usage is TRBV19 and J usage is TRBJ1-4, with a tentative D call TRBD1 (5 bases). The sequence was collected from an adult man with Graves' ophthalmopathy. CDR3 sequence reads: CASSAGTGNEKLFF. Here the CDR3 DNA reads TGTGCCAGTAGCGCCGGGACGGGGAATGAAAAACTGTTTTTT. Together with reference TRBV19 and TRBJ1-4, the CDR3 gives the full variable domain: DGGITQSPKYLFRKEGQNVTLSCEQNLNHDAMYWYRQDPGQGLRLIYYSQIVNDFQKGDIAEGYSVSREKKESFPLTVTSAQKNPTAFYLCASSAGTGNEKLFFGSGTQLSVL.